The 23 T cell receptor beta chains presented below share a single source sample, sequenced in a study of shared clonotypes between healthy human individuals. The table came from immunoSEQ multiplex PCR; TCRdb's copy has only in-frame clones and leaves some out. This table has roughly 1 million clones, approximately 68% appearing once. Sequences were obtained from memory CD4+ T cells sorted from blood. Specified subset: CD45RA-negative fraction. These receptors came from a man aged 18 to 30 in good health.

This clone was recorded a few times. The rearrangement links TRBV30 to TRBJ2-2; the D is unclear. Trimming removed 0 bases from V and 5 bases from J, with 13 bases in between. This CDR3 is 15 amino acids long. Germline-derived CDR1 and CDR2 are GTSNPN and SVGIG (reference sequence). Here the CDR3 reads CAWSVEKGSTGELFF. DNA of the CDR3: TGTGCCTGGAGTGTAGAAAAGGGAAGTACCGGGGAGCTGTTTTTT. Full variable domain (rest looked up from reference TRBV30 and TRBJ2-2): SQTIHQWPATLVQPVGSPLSLECTVEGTSNPNLYWYRQAAGRGLQLLFYSVGIGQISSEVPQNLSASRPQDRQFILSSKKLLLSDSGFYLCAWSVEKGSTGELFFGEGSRLTVL.

As DNA, the CDR3 is TGCGCCAGCAGCCAGTCCACCGGGACTAGTTTCACAGATACGCAGTATTTT. Translated, it gives CASSQSTGTSFTDTQYF. The V gene is TRBV4-3, the J gene TRBJ2-3; 8 bases agree with TRBD2. Trimming cost V 3 bases and J 2 bases; bases outside gene matches: 10. Germline V CDR1 and CDR2: LGHNA, YSLEER. The CDR3 extends over 17 amino acids.

The V call is TRBV21-1, the J call TRBJ1-6; the D segment call TRBD1 is taken from the table without a DNA check. TRBV21-1 is deemed a pseudogene. The CDR3 sequence is 16 residues long. The CDR3 nucleotides are TGTGCCAGCATCCCCCCCGGGGACAGGGGGGATTCACCCCTCCACTTT. Residues: CASIPPGDRGDSPLHF.

The sample holds one count of this clone. The chain links TRBV4-1 to TRBJ1-2; possibly TRBD1 for D (5 bases). Trimming took 1 base from V and 8 from J, leaving 8 bases between them. The CDR3 totals 12 residues. Per germline, CDR1 MGHRA and CDR2 YSYEKL. CDR3: CASSQADRGYTF. In DNA, the CDR3 is TGCGCCAGCAGCCAAGCTGACAGAGGCTACACCTTC.

This rearrangement joins TRBV7-6 to TRBJ2-7; D unresolved. The V gene lost 5 bases and the J gene lost 3 bases, with 11 bases spanning the gap. Germline CDR1 reads SGHVS; CDR2 reads FNYEAQ. The CDR3 is 13 amino acids. The CDR3 here is CASSPYIIYEQYF. In DNA form, the CDR3 reads TGTGCCAGCAGCCCCTACATCATCTACGAGCAGTACTTC.

The chain couples TRBV18 to TRBJ1-2; 8 bases fit TRBD1. With 1 base clipped from V and 4 bases from J, the junction kept 11 bases outside the gene matches. The CDR3 length is 17 residues. Looked up from germline, CDR1 is KGHSH and CDR2 is LQKENI. In DNA form, the CDR3 reads TGTGCCAGCTCACCACAGGAGCAGGGGGCGTATGGCTATGGCTACACCTTC. This encodes CASSPQEQGAYGYGYTF. The full variable domain, completed using reference TRBV18 and TRBJ1-2, is NAGVMQNPRHLVRRRGQEARLRCSPMKGHSHVYWYRQLPEEGLKFMVYLQKENIIDESGMPKERFSAEFPKEGPSILRIQQVVRGDSAAYFCASSPQEQGAYGYGYTFGSGTRLTVV.

In regard to this clone: At the DNA level, this CDR3 is encoded by other sequences in the same sample as well. The chain couples TRBV28 to TRBJ1-5, with D uncertain. Trimming pared 5 bases from V and 0 bases from J, leaving 5 bases between. CDR3 length: 13 amino acids. Per germline, CDR1 MDHEN and CDR2 SYDVKM. The CDR3 sequence is CASSPDSNQPQHF. DNA for the CDR3: TGTGCCAGCAGTCCCGATAGCAATCAGCCCCAGCATTTT.

The gene calls are TRBV7-9 and TRBJ1-5, with unresolved D. Germline lookup yields CDR1 SEHNR and CDR2 FQNEAQ (reference sequence). V lost 1 base to trimming and J lost 6 bases, with 10 bases between them. The CDR3 runs to 14 residues. The CDR3, as DNA: TGTGCCAGCAGCTTAGAGGGAGGCACTCAGCCCCAGCATTTT. Amino acids: CASSLEGGTQPQHF. Supplemented by reference TRBV7-9 and TRBJ1-5, the full variable domain reads DTGVSQNPRHKITKRGQNVTFRCDPISEHNRLYWYRQTLGQGPEFLTYFQNEAQLEKSRLLSDRFSAERPKGSFSTLEIQRTEQGDSAMYLCASSLEGGTQPQHFGDGTRLSIL.

The V call is TRBV7-2, the J call TRBJ2-7; D is uncertain. Germline CDR1 SGHTA, CDR2 FQGNSA. This CDR3 is built from 16 residues. V lost 1 base, J lost 1 base, and 14 bases lay in between. The CDR3 bases are TGTGCCAGCAGCTTAGGGTTGGGCAGGTATTCCTACGAGCAGTACTTC. Protein sequence: CASSLGLGRYSYEQYF.

The gene calls are TRBV29-1 and TRBJ2-4, with a weak D call TRBD2 (6 bases). V was cut by 0 bases and J by 3 bases, with 9 bases left in between. This CDR3 comprises 14 residues. Germline-derived CDR1 and CDR2 are SQVTM and ANQGSEA. In nucleotides, the CDR3 is TGCAGCGTTGAAGACGCGGGACGCAAAAACATTCAGTACTTC. Translation gives CSVEDAGRKNIQYF.

This clone is a singleton in its sample. The chain has TRBV5-1 and TRBJ1-5, with D possibly TRBD1 on 6 matching bases. The V end was cut by 5 bases, the J end by 5 bases, with 11 bases between. The CDR3 has 13 residues. Per the germline V gene, CDR1 is SGHRS and CDR2 is YFSETQ. CDR3 in amino acids: CASRVGGDQPQHF. CDR3 bases: TGCGCCAGCAGGGTAGGGGGAGATCAGCCCCAGCATTTT.

The V gene is TRBV11-3, the J gene TRBJ2-7; unclear D gene. With 4 bases removed from V and 4 bases from J, the gap between germline ends came to 14 bases. This CDR3 is 14 amino acids long. Per the germline V gene, CDR1 is SGHNT and CDR2 is YENEEA. Written as DNA, the CDR3 is TGTGCCAGCAGCTCACGGACGGGCCCTTACGAGCAGTACTTC. The encoded protein is CASSSRTGPYEQYF.

The chain uses TRBV18 and TRBJ2-1; 10 bases are shared with TRBD2. This CDR3 has 15 residues. CDR1 and CDR2 (germline): KGHSH, LQKENI. Losses at the gene ends were 0 bases for V and 5 bases for J; bases not matched to a gene: 1. CDR3 sequence reads: CASSPPLAGDNEQFF. The DNA of the CDR3 is TGTGCCAGCTCACCACCCCTAGCGGGAGACAATGAGCAGTTCTTC.

The J gene is TRBJ1-2, the V gene TRBV30; no clear D. Germline V lookup: CDR1 GTSNPN, CDR2 SVGIG (reference sequence). V shed 2 bases and J shed 1 base, with 11 bases lying between them. The CDR3 is 14 amino acids. CDR3 DNA: TGTGCCTGGAGTCTCCGGGTCAGTAACTATGGCTACACCTTC. It encodes CAWSLRVSNYGYTF.

J is TRBJ1-1 and V is TRBV7-2, with TRBD1 identical over 8 bases. This CDR3 contains 16 residues. CDR1 SGHTA and CDR2 FQGNSA come from the germline V gene. V trimming: 5 bases; J trimming: 0 bases; junction bases outside the gene matches: 8. CDR3 DNA: TGTGCCAGCAGCCCCTGGGACAGGACCCTGAACACTGAAGCTTTCTTT. Its translation is CASSPWDRTLNTEAFF.

This clone occurred a few times. The rearrangement links TRBV5-1 to TRBJ2-7, with D tentatively TRBD1 or TRBD2 (5 bases each). V was shortened by 4 bases and J by 2 bases, with 13 bases between the two germline ends. In germline, CDR1 is SGHRS, CDR2 YFSETQ. The CDR3 extends over 14 amino acids. Here the CDR3 reads CASSERGPPYEQYF. The CDR3 region has the DNA TGCGCCAGCAGCGAGAGGGGCCCCCCCTACGAGCAGTACTTC.

This clone was seen just once. The V call is TRBV7-6, the J call TRBJ2-1, with 14 bases identical to TRBD2. Trimming took 5 bases from V and 6 from J; bases not matched to a gene: 6. Germline values: CDR1 SGHVS, CDR2 FNYEAQ. The CDR3 loop spans 16 amino acids. CDR3 region: CASSPHGLAGGNEQFF. The CDR3 nucleotides are TGTGCCAGCAGCCCACATGGACTAGCGGGGGGCAATGAGCAGTTCTTC.

This chain links TRBV7-3 with TRBJ1-1, with D possibly matching TRBD1 (6 bases). The CDR3 runs 12 residues. CDR1 is SGHTA, CDR2 FQGTGA, per germline. V gave up 4 bases and J gave up 5 bases, with 8 bases separating them. CDR3 DNA sequence: TGTGCCAGCAGCTCTGGACAGACTGAAGCTTTCTTT. Translation: CASSSGQTEAFF.

With respect to this clone: The same CDR3 also results from other DNA sequences found in this sample. The chain recombines TRBV7-9 with TRBJ2-5; TRBD2 aligns across 8 bases. Trimming cost V 2 bases and J 0 bases; bases outside gene matches: 2. This CDR3 spans 15 amino acids. CDR1 and CDR2 from the germline V gene are SEHNR and FQNEAQ (reference sequence). In DNA, the CDR3 is TGTGCCAGCAGCTTAAGACTAGCGAACCAAGAGACCCAGTACTTC. As protein: CASSLRLANQETQYF.

This clone was seen only once. V and J are TRBV30 and TRBJ1-3, with D perhaps matching TRBD1 (6 bases). V lost 3 bases, J lost 7 bases, and 19 bases lay in between. The CDR3 extends over 15 amino acids. Germline V gene sequence: CDR1 GTSNPN, CDR2 SVGIG (reference sequence). The CDR3 loop reads CAWRQGPGATNTIYF. The CDR3 DNA reads as TGTGCCTGGAGGCAGGGTCCGGGGGCGACTAACACCATATATTTT.

J is TRBJ2-1 and V is TRBV18, with no clear D. The CDR3 has 14 residues. Germline lookup yields CDR1 KGHSH and CDR2 LQKENI. V was shortened by 0 bases and J by 3 bases, with 6 bases between the two germline ends. CDR3 region: CASSPPQLYNEQFF. In nucleotides, the CDR3 is TGTGCCAGCTCACCACCGCAGCTCTACAATGAGCAGTTCTTC.

This chain links TRBV5-6 with TRBJ1-1, with D perhaps matching TRBD1 (6 bases). Germline V gene sequence: CDR1 SGHDT, CDR2 YYEEEE. This CDR3 has 12 residues. Trimming removed 0 bases from V and 10 bases from J, with 10 bases in between. The CDR3 spells CASSLAKQGAFF. The CDR3 DNA sequence: TGTGCCAGCAGCTTGGCCAAACAGGGAGCTTTCTTT.

The V and J genes are TRBV7-2 and TRBJ2-7; TRBD2 matches at 11 bases. The germline gives CDR1 SGHTA, CDR2 FQGNSA. This CDR3 region has 16 residues. V shed 3 bases, J shed 3 bases, and the junction held 7 bases outside the gene matches. CDR3 sequence reads: CASSFGLGTSGYEQYF. The CDR3 nucleotides read TGTGCCAGCAGCTTTGGTCTGGGGACTAGCGGCTACGAGCAGTACTTC.